This is a list of T cell receptor beta chains from one sample in a study of cytomegalovirus exposure and HLA in healthy donors. Data came from immunoSEQ multiplex PCR; TCRdb stores just in-frame clones and leaves some out. The sample lists approximately 150,000 clones; more than 70% were seen once. Source material: PBMCs. These receptors all come from a man younger than 40 in good health and CMV-seropositive. Both conserved end residues are part of each CDR3.

CASSQGQKSSYEQYF TRBV7-9
CASTMDRGSGNTIYF TRBV5-1
CASSAGTGLVREAFF TRBV5-6
CASRGPRGPGNQPQHF TRBV19
CARKESGRYNEQFF TRBV6-5
CASRDGGNTEAFF TRBV28
CASSHLQDLSTDTQYF TRBV4-3
CASSYPGRGLYEQYF TRBV6-5
CASSQWRILNQPQHF TRBV23-1
CASSQTGQGANEQYF TRBV4-3
CASSLVAGAGYEQYF TRBV5-1
CASSYGDSSYEQYF TRBV6-6
CASSSAAEETQYF TRBV6-4
CAISESNTGGILYNEQFF TRBV10-3
CSVLTGIIPEAFF TRBV29-1
CASRRTSGISTDTQYF TRBV2
CASRGQAFAGELFF TRBV6-5
CASSGTTGGEVGNTIYF TRBV9
CASSVGAASVSGDETQYF TRBV9
CASSSEAASSYNEQFF TRBV5-1
CAISESTLDSHTDTQYF TRBV10-3
CASSFSGTEAFF TRBV5-6
CASSRRRVDTQYF TRBV7-2
CASSPLAGRALAGELFF TRBV11-3
CAWRGGNTEAFF TRBV30
CASSLGGGTWEQYF TRBV5-6
CASSLTRDYEQYF TRBV7-8
CASSQDPGRFGETQYF TRBV4-1
CASSVGLVPYEQYF TRBV9
CASSFRGLAGGNEQFF TRBV11-1
CASGPGLVVETQYF TRBV28
CASTPWGQDYGYTF TRBV6-5
CASVGDSLNHEQFF TRBV5-1
CSVDLRGETQYF TRBV29-1
CASSLVVGGSSYEQYF TRBV5-6
CASSAGSNEKLFF TRBV6-5
CASSYSGTATNQPQHF TRBV6-5
CASSPEGGRTLNQPQHF TRBV5-8
CASSQVRADEQFF TRBV14
CASSPMTSGTDTQYF TRBV7-3
CASSDRVDGYTF TRBV10-2
CARWSGSSNQPQHF TRBV5-5
CASSSQSDSSGNTIYF TRBV27
CASSRTANSEKLFF TRBV6-5
CSVAGQERSTDTQYF TRBV29-1
CASSLVVGDYEQYF TRBV5-4
CASRSPGGRETQYF TRBV2
CASSPPPRQGISNEQFF TRBV7-2
CASSESPSYNEQFF TRBV6-1
CASSLPGQGAWEQYF TRBV7-9
CASSPPTSGRWNEQFF TRBV19
CARRLGTSGLLQETQYF TRBV5-3
CASSYSSGLYNEQFF TRBV6-5